These 11 T cell receptor beta chains came from one sample sequenced in a study of shared clonotypes between healthy human individuals. Produced via immunoSEQ multiplex PCR; TCRdb's table is partial and in-frame only. The sample comprises 950,000 to 1,200,000 clones, 60% to 80% of which are singletons, and 0.89% rests with the top ten. The sample consisted of memory CD4+ T cells from PBMCs. Documented subset: CD45RA-negative fraction. The receptors here all came from a man younger than 35 in good health. Some clones in this sample may be carry-over from other donors' samples.

The chain links TRBV28 to TRBJ2-3; no clear D. Between the trimmed V and J ends, which lost 5 bases and 2 bases, there was a span of 8 bases. The CDR3 loop spans 13 amino acids. Germline CDR1 MDHEN, CDR2 SYDVKM. DNA of the CDR3: TGTGCCAGCAGTCCCCACAACACAGATACGCAGTATTTT. Its protein product is CASSPHNTDTQYF.

The chain is built from TRBV6-1 and TRBJ2-5; 11 positions agree with TRBD2. V shed 8 bases and J 5 bases; nucleotides not matched to a gene: 10. The germline V gene encodes CDR1 MNHNS and CDR2 SASEGT. This CDR3 has 15 residues. This CDR3 reads CASLGASGRFETQYF. The DNA for the CDR3 is TGTGCCAGCCTTGGGGCTAGCGGGAGGTTTGAGACCCAGTACTTC.

The count of this clone is one. The chain recombines TRBV30 with TRBJ2-1; maybe TRBD1 (7 bases). The CDR3 sequence is 13 residues long. Germline loops: CDR1 GTSNPN, CDR2 SVGIG (reference sequence). V was cut by 2 bases and J by 7 bases, with 12 bases left in between. Here the CDR3 reads CAWSHQGGNEQFF. CDR3 nucleotide sequence: TGTGCCTGGAGTCATCAGGGGGGTAATGAGCAGTTCTTC. The complete variable domain, with remaining parts taken from reference TRBV30 and TRBJ2-1, reads SQTIHQWPATLVQPVGSPLSLECTVEGTSNPNLYWYRQAAGRGLQLLFYSVGIGQISSEVPQNLSASRPQDRQFILSSKKLLLSDSGFYLCAWSHQGGNEQFFGPGTRLTVL.

The rearrangement links TRBV30 to TRBJ2-7, with D maybe TRBD2 (6 bases). Germline CDR1 is GTSNPN and CDR2 is SVGIG (reference sequence). Trimming took off 0 bases at V and 1 base at J, with 10 bases between the two ends. This CDR3 is 14 amino acids long. The CDR3 loop is CAWSVRDSSYEQYF. CDR3 coding DNA: TGTGCCTGGAGTGTGAGGGACTCTTCCTACGAGCAGTACTTC.

The J gene is TRBJ2-4, the V gene TRBV4-1; D ambiguous. The V end was cut by 1 base, the J end by 0 bases, with 10 bases between. Germline lookup yields CDR1 MGHRA and CDR2 YSYEKL. The CDR3 length is 16 residues. The CDR3 nucleotides read TGCGCCAGCAGCCAAGGGTTCACGCTAGCCAAAAACATTCAGTACTTC. Translating it yields CASSQGFTLAKNIQYF.

The genes are TRBV6-5 and TRBJ2-2, with D perhaps matching TRBD2 (6 bases). CDR3 length: 15 amino acids. V shed 6 bases and J shed 2 bases, with 13 bases lying between them. The germline gives CDR1 MNHEY, CDR2 SVGAGI. The CDR3 is CASSRRGINTGELFF. The CDR3 region has the DNA TGTGCCAGCAGCCGCCGGGGGATCAACACCGGGGAGCTGTTTTTT.

V usage is TRBV6-1 and J usage is TRBJ2-7, with 8 positions matching TRBD1. The ends lost 4 bases at V and 2 bases at J; junction bases unmatched: 10. This CDR3 region has 16 residues. Germline V gene data show CDR1 as MNHNS and CDR2 as SASEGT. The CDR3 here is CASSAPPGTGPYEQYF. The CDR3 coding sequence is TGTGCCAGCAGTGCACCACCCGGGACAGGTCCCTACGAGCAGTACTTC.

This chain links TRBV6-6 with TRBJ2-5; tentatively, D is TRBD1 or TRBD2 (6 bases each). CDR1 is MNHNY, CDR2 SVGAGI, per germline (reference sequence). The CDR3 runs 13 residues. Trimming cost V 5 bases and J 4 bases, with 11 bases left between them. The DNA of the CDR3 is TGTGCCAGCAGTAGGGGGGTAAGAGAGACCCAGTACTTC. Encoded protein: CASSRGVRETQYF.

The CDR3 DNA sequence: TGTGCCAGCAGTGAACGGGACAGGCAAGGCTACACCTTC. Its protein product is CASSERDRQGYTF. This sequence joins TRBV6-1 and TRBJ1-2; TRBD1 matches 8 bases. Germline V gene data show CDR1 as MNHNS and CDR2 as SASEGT. CDR3 length: 13 residues. The junction had 4 bases not matched to a gene; V was cut back by 2 bases and J by 8 bases.

The chain employs TRBV11-2 and TRBJ2-7; D is unresolved. The germline V and J ends were trimmed by 1 base and 7 bases, with 14 bases remaining between them. The CDR3 spans 14 residues. CDR1 is SGHAT, CDR2 FQNNGV, per germline. CDR3 in amino acids: CASSLAPGFGEQYF. CDR3 coding DNA: TGTGCCAGCAGCTTAGCTCCGGGTTTTGGTGAGCAGTACTTC.

This sequence joins TRBV6-5 and TRBJ2-5; TRBD2 matches 8 bases. J was trimmed by 4 bases and V by 6 bases; bases with no gene match: 7. Germline V gene sequence: CDR1 MNHEY, CDR2 SVGAGI. The CDR3 runs 14 residues. The CDR3 nucleotides read TGTGCCAGCAGGCGGCCCAGCGGGGGAGAGACCCAGTACTTC. Its protein product is CASRRPSGGETQYF.